This T cell receptor (beta chain) is drawn from a study of blood T cells in healthy people across ages. PCR was performed a second time for roughly 7 to 11 cycles using a sample-barcoded 5' primer and a J-beta primer mix. Via MiXCR, TCRdb re-called the 5' RACE reads, giving one row per CDR3 protein. The data show approximately 800,000 distinct CDR3 sequences, approximately 24% seen once. This sample also appeared in a second study, on T cells of mothers and their children.

Sequenced input: blood. This clonotype originated in a boy younger than 18 in good health.

CDR3 DNA: TGTGCCAGCAGTACGCAGGGGGCTGGCGAGCAGTACTTC. Protein: CASSTQGAGEQYF. The chain combines TRBV6-5 with TRBJ2-7; 8 bases align to TRBD1. Trimming cost V 5 bases and J 6 bases; bases outside gene matches: 6. Germline V lookup: CDR1 MNHEY, CDR2 SVGAGI. This CDR3 is built from 13 residues.